This TCR beta chain was recorded in a study of T cells after yellow fever vaccination. General study results and limits: FACS-sorted repertoires could contain abundant clonotypes contaminating from the bulk population.

A single record per CDR3 protein comes from TCRdb applying MiXCR to the 5' RACE reads. Of 150,000 to 200,000 distinct CDR3 sequences detected, around 9.3% appear once; the ten largest clones hold roughly 36%. CDR1 is MNHEY, CDR2 SMNVEV, per germline (reference sequence). This CDR3 is built from 16 residues. Trimming removed 2 bases from V and 1 base from J; junction bases left unmatched: 6. This clonotype was seen a few times. Its antigen is unidentified. This rearrangement joins TRBV27 to TRBJ2-3; 7 nucleotides agree with TRBD1. The input for sequencing was CD8+ T cells sorted from PBMCs, taken 45 days after the yellow fever booster vaccination. This receptor was obtained from a man younger than 30 who received the YFV17D yellow fever vaccine. The CDR3 spells CASSLLGGGGTDTQYF. The CDR3 region has the DNA TGTGCCAGCAGTTTACTAGGGGGCGGAGGCACAGATACGCAGTATTTT.